The 27 T cell receptor beta chains given below trace back to one sample, sequenced in a study of cytomegalovirus exposure and HLA in healthy donors. Both 60 Vbeta primers and 13 Jbeta primers went into the PCR. Produced via immunoSEQ multiplex PCR; TCRdb's table is partial and in-frame only. The repertoire includes about 170,000 clones, approximately 80% of them detected once, and under 5% sits in the top ten. Sequencing was carried out using PBMCs. The receptor set was obtained from a woman in her forties or fifties in good health and CMV-seropositive.

This clone was counted a single time. The gene calls are TRBV19 and TRBJ1-4; TRBD1 might be the D (5 bases). With 7 bases removed from V and 10 bases from J, the gap between germline ends came to 22 bases. This CDR3 spans 15 amino acids. Germline assignment: CDR1 LNHDA and CDR2 SQIVND (reference sequence). CDR3 residues: CASTSPGGPKTKLFF. Here the CDR3 DNA reads TGTGCCAGTACCTCGCCGGGGGGACCGAAAACAAAACTGTTTTTT.

The gene calls are TRBV29-1 and TRBJ1-6, with D tentatively TRBD1 (6 bases). The CDR3 runs 13 residues. V was shortened by 4 bases and J by 6 bases, with 10 bases between the two germline ends. Germline V gene data show CDR1 as SQVTM and CDR2 as ANQGSEA. CDR3 sequence: CSVATGFNSPLHF. CDR3 nucleotide sequence: TGCAGCGTTGCGACAGGCTTTAATTCACCCCTCCACTTT.

This chain connects TRBV6-5 to TRBJ1-2; 7 positions agree with TRBD1. The CDR3 covers 15 residues. Trimming removed 2 bases from V and 2 bases from J; junction bases left unmatched: 5. Germline V gives CDR1 MNHEY, CDR2 SVGAGI. The CDR3 DNA is TGTGCCAGCAGTTACGACAGGGAGGCAAACTATGGCTACACCTTC. Protein: CASSYDREANYGYTF.

The rearrangement uses TRBV28 and TRBJ2-5; D perhaps matches TRBD2 (6 bases). V dropped 2 bases and J dropped 0 bases, with 10 bases sitting between them. The germline gives CDR1 MDHEN, CDR2 SYDVKM. The CDR3 loop spans 15 amino acids. CDR3 DNA: TGTGCCAGCAGTTTACTCGGGGGAGACCAAGAGACCCAGTACTTC. It specifies CASSLLGGDQETQYF.

This chain connects TRBV11-2 to TRBJ1-2; 7 nucleotides line up with TRBD1. The CDR3 contains 16 residues. V shed 4 bases and J 8 bases; nucleotides not matched to a gene: 16. The germline V gene has CDR1 SGHAT and CDR2 FQNNGV. CDR3 sequence reads: CASSSADSRGTRGYTF. DNA of the CDR3: TGTGCCAGCAGCTCAGCCGACAGCAGGGGGACTCGGGGCTACACCTTC.

V and J are TRBV11-1 and TRBJ2-1; D might be TRBD1 (6 bases). The V end lost 5 bases, the J end lost 5 bases, and 22 bases lay between the germline ends. The CDR3 has 17 amino acids. CDR1 and CDR2 from the germline V gene are SGHAT and FQDESV (reference sequence). CDR3 in DNA: TGTGCCAGCAGCAAACGAACCGGGACAATAGGTGACAATGAGCAGTTCTTC. As protein: CASSKRTGTIGDNEQFF.

The chain uses TRBV10-3 and TRBJ2-2; TRBD2 matches at 12 bases. Germline lookup yields CDR1 ENHRY and CDR2 SYGVKD. J gave up 1 base and V 0 bases, and 6 bases lay outside the gene matches. The CDR3 spans 19 residues. This CDR3 is CAISESPSGGAGNTGELFF. DNA for the CDR3: TGTGCCATCAGTGAGTCCCCTAGCGGGGGGGCTGGGAACACCGGGGAGCTGTTTTTT.

The chain has TRBV11-2 and TRBJ2-1; TRBD2 matches 8 bases. CDR3 size: 15 residues. The junction had 11 bases not matched to a gene; V was cut back by 4 bases and J by 9 bases. Germline V gene lookup returns CDR1 SGHAT and CDR2 FQNNGV. CDR3 amino acids: CASSSGTSWYGEQFF. The CDR3 DNA sequence: TGTGCCAGCAGCTCGGGGACTAGTTGGTATGGTGAGCAGTTCTTC. Supplemented by reference TRBV11-2 and TRBJ2-1, the full variable domain reads EAGVAQSPRYKIIEKRQSVAFWCNPISGHATLYWYQQILGQGPKLLIQFQNNGVVDDSQLPKDRFSAERLKGVDSTLKIQPAKLEDSAVYLCASSSGTSWYGEQFFGPGTRLTVL.

The chain combines TRBV30 with TRBJ1-2, with a tentative D call TRBD1 (6 bases). V was trimmed by 5 bases and J by 0 bases, leaving 13 bases between them. CDR3 length equals 14 residues. The V gene's germline CDR1 is GTSNPN and CDR2 SVGIG (reference sequence). CDR3 protein: CAWSTGSSNYGYTF. CDR3 nucleotide sequence: TGTGCCTGGTCGACAGGTTCCTCTAACTATGGCTACACCTTC. Complete variable domain (other parts from reference TRBV30 and TRBJ1-2): SQTIHQWPATLVQPVGSPLSLECTVEGTSNPNLYWYRQAAGRGLQLLFYSVGIGQISSEVPQNLSASRPQDRQFILSSKKLLLSDSGFYLCAWSTGSSNYGYTFGSGTRLTVV.

The rearrangement joins TRBV10-1 to TRBJ1-1; 9 bases match TRBD1. Germline CDR1 is WNHNN and CDR2 is SYGVQD (reference sequence). The CDR3 contains 14 residues. The junction had 1 base not matched to a gene; V was cut back by 2 bases and J by 3 bases. In DNA, the CDR3 is TGCGCCAGCAGTGAGGGGACAGGGCACACTGAAGCTTTCTTT. Translated: CASSEGTGHTEAFF.

The V gene is TRBV9, the J gene TRBJ2-5; 8 positions match TRBD2. The CDR3 is 17 amino acids. Looked up from germline, CDR1 is SGDLS and CDR2 is YYNGEE. J gave up 1 base and V 0 bases, and 8 bases lay outside the gene matches. The CDR3 region has the DNA TGTGCCAGCAGCGTAGGTGGGAGCGGGGGCCCCCAAGAGACCCAGTACTTC. This codes for CASSVGGSGGPQETQYF.

This chain connects TRBV19 to TRBJ1-5, with D perhaps TRBD1 (5 bases). From germline, CDR1 is LNHDA and CDR2 SQIVND (reference sequence). This CDR3 comprises 14 residues. The V end was cut by 1 base, the J end by 9 bases, with 13 bases between. The CDR3 bases are TGTGCCAGTAGTATAGGACAGCTATCAACGCCCCAGCATTTT. This translates into CASSIGQLSTPQHF.

The V and J genes are TRBV5-1 and TRBJ2-3; 9 nucleotides agree with TRBD2. V was clipped by 3 bases and J by 1 base; unmatched bases: 12. The CDR3 spans 18 residues. Germline V gene lookup returns CDR1 SGHRS and CDR2 YFSETQ. Here the CDR3 DNA reads TGCGCCAGCAGCTCCAAGCCTTTAGCGGGGGAAGGCACAGATACGCAGTATTTT. This translates into CASSSKPLAGEGTDTQYF.

The chain recombines TRBV4-1 with TRBJ1-1; no reliable D call. In germline, CDR1 is MGHRA, CDR2 YSYEKL. The CDR3 spans 14 residues. The V gene lost 5 bases and the J gene lost 4 bases, with 14 bases spanning the gap. The CDR3 loop is CASSVRDEGTEAFF. The CDR3, as DNA: TGCGCCAGCAGCGTGCGGGATGAAGGCACTGAAGCTTTCTTT.

This clone was seen only a few times. V is TRBV19 and J is TRBJ2-5, with 7 bases that match TRBD1. The V gene's germline CDR1 is LNHDA and CDR2 SQIVND (reference sequence). The CDR3 contains 16 residues. The V and J ends lost 5 bases and 1 base, in that order; junction bases with no gene match: 10. CDR3 protein: CASSFLFRQGQETQYF. The CDR3 bases are TGTGCCAGTAGTTTCTTATTTCGACAGGGCCAAGAGACCCAGTACTTC.

With regard to this clone: Mismatch with germline at one junction end may stem from a read error. The gene calls are TRBV18 and TRBJ1-2, with no clear D. Germline assignment: CDR1 KGHSH and CDR2 LQKENI. The CDR3 has 15 amino acids. CDR3 nucleotides: TGTGCCAGCCCACCCGGAGGTAAAACTAACTATGGCTACACCTTC. Residues: CASPPGGKTNYGYTF.

The rearrangement links TRBV7-2 to TRBJ1-4; D perhaps matches TRBD1 (5 bases). The germline V gene has CDR1 SGHTA and CDR2 FQGNSA. Trimming pared 6 bases from V and 8 bases from J, leaving 16 bases between. CDR3 length: 14 amino acids. The CDR3 loop reads CASSMTRPGEKLFF. Here the CDR3 DNA reads TGTGCCAGCAGTATGACGAGGCCAGGGGAAAAACTGTTTTTT. Based on the CDR3 plus reference TRBV7-2 and TRBJ1-4, the full variable domain is GAGVSQSPSNKVTEKGKDVELRCDPISGHTALYWYRQSLGQGLEFLIYFQGNSAPDKSGLPSDRFSAERTGGSVSTLTIQRTQQEDSAVYLCASSMTRPGEKLFFGSGTQLSVL.

The J gene is TRBJ2-1, the V gene TRBV7-8, with 7 bases matching TRBD2. Germline V gene sequence: CDR1 SGHVS, CDR2 FQNEAQ. V lost 1 base, J lost 9 bases, and 3 bases stayed unmatched. The CDR3 is made up of 13 amino acids. The CDR3, as DNA: TGTGCCAGCAGCTTAGGTCCTAGCGGTGAGCAGTTCTTC. Translated, it gives CASSLGPSGEQFF. Full variable domain (rest looked up from reference TRBV7-8 and TRBJ2-1): GAGVSQSPRYKVAKRGQDVALRCDPISGHVSLFWYQQALGQGPEFLTYFQNEAQLDKSGLPSDRFFAERPEGSVSTLKIQRTQQEDSAVYLCASSLGPSGEQFFGPGTRLTVL.

V gene TRBV29-1 combines with J gene TRBJ1-4; D uncertain. The germline V and J ends were trimmed by 7 bases and 3 bases, with 9 bases remaining between them. CDR1 SQVTM and CDR2 ANQGSEA come from the germline V gene. CDR3 length equals 12 residues. DNA for the CDR3: TGCAGCGGGAGGCATGCTAATGAAAAACTGTTTTTT. It yields the protein CSGRHANEKLFF. Together with reference TRBV29-1 and TRBJ1-4, the CDR3 gives the full variable domain: SAVISQKPSRDICQRGTSLTIQCQVDSQVTMMFWYRQQPGQSLTLIATANQGSEATYESGFVIDKFPISRPNLTFSTLTVSNMSPEDSSIYLCSGRHANEKLFFGSGTQLSVL.

The rearrangement uses TRBV5-1 and TRBJ2-5; 8 positions match TRBD1. The CDR3 has 13 amino acids. Germline V gives CDR1 SGHRS, CDR2 YFSETQ. V trimming: 1 base; J trimming: 13 bases; junction bases outside the gene matches: 9. CDR3 residues: CASSLSRQGMPYF. Here the CDR3 DNA reads TGCGCCAGCAGCTTGTCTCGACAGGGGATGCCGTACTTC. Together with reference TRBV5-1 and TRBJ2-5, the CDR3 gives the full variable domain: KAGVTQTPRYLIKTRGQQVTLSCSPISGHRSVSWYQQTPGQGLQFLFEYFSETQRNKGNFPGRFSGRQFSNSRSEMNVSTLELGDSALYLCASSLSRQGMPYFGPGTRLLVL.

In the case of this clone: This sample includes further DNA sequences coding for the same CDR3. The rearrangement uses TRBV18 and TRBJ1-1, with 7 nucleotides matching TRBD1. The CDR3 runs to 14 residues. The trim removed 6 bases at V and 1 base at J, leaving 5 bases unmatched. The germline gives CDR1 KGHSH, CDR2 LQKENI. CDR3 loop: CASSPGTANTEAFF. CDR3 sequence (DNA): TGTGCCAGCTCGCCGGGGACAGCGAACACTGAAGCTTTCTTT.

The rearrangement uses TRBV28 and TRBJ2-7; 11 bases are shared with TRBD1. Germline loops: CDR1 MDHEN, CDR2 SYDVKM. This CDR3 spans 12 amino acids. V was clipped by 6 bases and J by 11 bases; unmatched bases: 6. This CDR3 reads CASSTGQGAEYF. In DNA, the CDR3 is TGTGCCAGCAGCACTGGACAGGGGGCGGAGTACTTC.

The rearrangement uses TRBV5-1 and TRBJ2-7, with D maybe TRBD2 (6 bases). The CDR3 is made up of 14 amino acids. V lost 0 bases and J lost 4, with 11 bases in between. Germline V gene sequence: CDR1 SGHRS, CDR2 YFSETQ. The CDR3 DNA reads as TGCGCCAGCAGCTTGGCGCAGGGAGGATACGAGCAGTACTTC. Encoded protein: CASSLAQGGYEQYF. The whole variable domain, filled in from reference TRBV5-1 and TRBJ2-7, reads KAGVTQTPRYLIKTRGQQVTLSCSPISGHRSVSWYQQTPGQGLQFLFEYFSETQRNKGNFPGRFSGRQFSNSRSEMNVSTLELGDSALYLCASSLAQGGYEQYFGPGTRLTVT.

This chain joins TRBV7-3 and TRBJ2-7; 16 bases map to TRBD2. Germline CDR1 SGHTA, CDR2 FQGTGA. Trimming at V came to 5 bases and at J to 4 bases, leaving 2 bases not matched to a gene. The CDR3 has 15 amino acids. In DNA, the CDR3 is TGTGCCAGCAGCCCGGGACTAGCGGGAGGGTACGAGCAGTACTTC. It codes for CASSPGLAGGYEQYF. Full variable domain (rest looked up from reference TRBV7-3 and TRBJ2-7): GAGVSQTPSNKVTEKGKYVELRCDPISGHTALYWYRQSLGQGPEFLIYFQGTGAADDSGLPNDRFFAVRPEGSVSTLKIQRTERGDSAVYLCASSPGLAGGYEQYFGPGTRLTVT.

This clone was counted only a few times. The chain uses TRBV10-3 and TRBJ2-1; 13 bases line up with TRBD2. From germline, CDR1 is ENHRY and CDR2 SYGVKD. J lost 3 bases, V lost 8 bases, and 16 bases had no gene match. This CDR3 region has 19 residues. CDR3 loop: CAIGRPGLAGATLYNEQFF. DNA for the CDR3: TGTGCCATCGGAAGACCAGGACTAGCGGGAGCGACCCTCTACAATGAGCAGTTCTTC.

The chain employs TRBV27 and TRBJ2-2; TRBD1 is a possible D gene (6 bases). CDR1 is MNHEY, CDR2 SMNVEV, per germline (reference sequence). This CDR3 has 14 amino acids. The V gene lost 7 bases and the J gene lost 5 bases, with 14 bases spanning the gap. The DNA of the CDR3 is TGTGCCAGCACTCTACAGGGATCAACCGGGGAGCTGTTTTTT. Protein sequence: CASTLQGSTGELFF.

This clone occurred once. The chain couples TRBV19 to TRBJ2-3; no clear D. The V and J ends lost 3 bases and 5 bases respectively, with 12 bases between them. The CDR3 spans 14 residues. Germline-derived CDR1 and CDR2 are LNHDA and SQIVND (reference sequence). This CDR3 is CASSMFGDRDTQYF. The CDR3, as DNA: TGTGCCAGTAGTATGTTTGGAGATCGAGATACGCAGTATTTT.